This T cell receptor (beta chain) originates from a study of CD8 T cells in ankylosing spondylitis. Regarding this clonotype: The antigen is undetermined.

Germline loops: CDR1 MNHNS, CDR2 SASEGT. V dropped 5 bases and J dropped 2 bases, with 19 bases sitting between them. The CDR3 is 17 residues long. TCRdb re-derived calls from the 5' RACE reads in MiXCR, one entry per CDR3 protein. The repertoire includes some 840,000 distinct CDR3 sequences, 10% to 15% of them detected once, and approximately 0.51% sits in the top ten. Study results and limitations: Clones linked to the disease showed a CD8+ phenotype. They occurred at relatively low frequencies in peripheral blood. The study looked at matched synovial fluid samples from ankylosing spondylitis patients. Disease-linked clones were reported to be significantly enriched there. Made up of several highly homologous variants, a TCR beta motif appeared characteristic of ankylosing spondylitis blood.

This clonotype originated in a male donor with ankylosing spondylitis. This rearrangement joins TRBV6-1 to TRBJ1-5; no clear D gene. Sequences were obtained from blood, either unsorted or a sorted T cell fraction (not recorded which). This chain's CDR3 is CASSRTPPPGGNQPQHF. The CDR3 DNA follows: TGTGCCAGCAGTCGAACCCCCCCGCCGGGAGGCAATCAGCCCCAGCATTTT.